This T cell receptor beta chain was recorded in a study of shared clonotypes between healthy human individuals (TCRdb year 2020). Describing the broader study: Three men and a couple of women, aged 18 to 49 years, made up the cohort. The study deeply sequenced blood TCR repertoires of five healthy adults to estimate repertoire size and the extent of clonotype sharing between individuals. Libraries were prepared and TCR repertoires were sequenced by different laboratories using diverse techniques, in order to increase sequencing depth and limit assay-specific biases. For each donor, three plates each were used for CD4 naive and CD4 memory, two plates were used for CD8 naive, and one plate was used for CD8 memory. Per donor, leukapheresis produced somewhere between about 0.85 and 9.5 billion PBMCs.

Trimming costs V 6 bases and J 4 bases, and their ends lie 16 bases apart. Its CDR3 holds 15 amino acids, cysteine through phenylalanine. The CDR3 DNA has 45 bases and is translated from base 1. Reading the germline V gene gives CDR1 SNHLY and CDR2 FYNNEI. A remark on this clone: This receptor's antigen is unknown. No base-level quality is on record; no much larger clone is a single base apart.

Broader findings and caveats from the paper: Higher generation probabilities were observed for clonotypes shared by all four sorted-subset donors than for non-shared clonotypes. Because the study included a small number of donors, the genetic and exposure-history diversity represented was limited. Across a few donors, approximately 5% of naive CD4, around 3.5% of naive CD8, roughly 2.2% of memory CD4, and 0.4% to 0.45% of memory CD8 clonotypes were shared. Rarefaction of sorted-subset datasets indicated incomplete sequencing despite the large sequencing depth. Estimated clonotype richness was generally larger for naive than for memory subsets. Sampling was restricted to blood, and TCR repertoires in tissues likely differ from the TCR repertoires found in blood. Pairwise subsampling indicated that sequencing depth was expected to affect the degree of clonotype sharing among donors.

TCR CDR3 regions were amplified from genomic DNA by multiplex PCR using the deep immunoSEQ assay. Extracted genomic DNA from each cell subset was distributed evenly across all wells of several immunoSEQ 96-well plates, and each plate was treated as a replicate. Each replicate PCR for sorted subsets received approximately 220 ng genomic DNA, equal to 30,000 or so T cell genomes. Purified libraries were measured with a Qubit 3.0 fluorometer, size-checked on a Bioanalyzer 2100, and measured again with the KAPA Library Quantification kit. A separate single-read 150-cycle Illumina NextSeq 550 flow cell was used to sequence each immunoSEQ 96-well plate. From the authors' description of their analysis: Because only junctional sequences without quality scores were contained in the immunoSEQ output, filtering matching that applied to full-length reads could not be performed. Sequences were annotated with PyIR, a Python wrapper for IgBLAST v1.9, and V/J genes and CDR3 were assigned using IMGT germline references. Reads with weak V/J assignments (E-value above 1e-6), missing CDR3, stop codons, out-of-frame junctions, or ambiguous translated residues were removed. V3J clonotypes were defined as sequences sharing an identical inferred V gene, J gene, and CDR3 amino acid sequence. Percentage overlap between repertoires was calculated by dividing the number of shared unique clonotypes by the size of the smaller repertoire. Richness of each repertoire was evaluated using RTK rarefaction, the Chao1 estimator, and Recon v2.1 estimates of unobserved clonotypes. Generation probabilities were computed with OLGA for all TCRbeta clonotypes obtained by the gDNA method from several donors. TCRdb holds this immuneACCESS table with in-frame rearrangements only. Some clones are missing; in checked studies, unresolved V genes explain under half, and the rest has no known cause. V and J calls plus clone size are reproduced from that table; the DNA served to infer D and trimming. The sample table shows approximately 1,000,000 clones, and around three quarters are seen once. 0.89% of the sample rests with the top ten.

The donors were healthy, HIV-negative adults with no recently reported acute infections or vaccinations. Only Caucasian adults living in Nashville, Tennessee, USA were represented among the donors. CD4+ T cells were enriched by magnetic negative selection; naive cells were then positively selected on CD45RA, and the negative fraction formed the memory subset. Blood was collected by leukapheresis, and PBMCs were isolated by Ficoll-Histopaque density gradient centrifugation and then cryopreserved in liquid nitrogen vapor phase. Purity and quantity of every magnetically sorted T cell population were checked by analytical flow cytometry. Genomic DNA was isolated from each sorted fraction and quantified by UV absorbance on a Nanodrop 2000c.

The chain was built from TRBV2 and TRBJ1-5; no D gene is confidently identified. This TCR was sampled from a young man in good health. Some clones in this sample may be carry-over from other donors' samples. The sample consisted of memory CD4+ T cells from PBMCs. The cell subset or site label here, explained by the study, means: CD45RA-negative fraction. The CDR3 has the sequence CASSPVDRYNQPQHF. In nucleotides, the sequence is TGTGCCAGCAGCCCTGTAGATAGGTATAATCAGCCCCAGCATTTT.